This T cell receptor beta chain was identified during a study of response to subunit inactivated influenza vaccine listed by TCRdb under 2018. Study-level background: The study used deep quantitative T cell receptor repertoire profiling to track responses to a trivalent subunit inactivated influenza vaccine.

Libraries were made using RT-PCR. These reads were obtained on an Illumina HiSeq 2500. Clones were called with MiXCR by TCRdb after fastp trimmed the public reads at Q25, and only in-frame beta chains were retained. Duplicate CDR3 protein sequences are folded into a single record with the most common DNA and genes. The sample data list approximately 570,000 distinct CDR3 sequences, and around 8% of these were observed just once. Over 10% of the sample belongs to the ten largest clones. The table lists this clonotype with many counts. What this receptor recognizes is not known. No base qualities exist here, and no much larger clone lies one base off it. Results and caveats for the whole study, not just this receptor: The authors proposed that each seasonal influenza vaccination may bring in only a limited number of new T cells.

The CDR3 goes from the cysteine to the phenylalanine over 16 residues. Left in the record is the CDR3 DNA by itself, 48 bases read in frame from the first base. V is pared back by 3 bases and J by 2 bases, with 14 bases lying between the germline termini. Reading the germline V gene gives CDR1 SGHRS and CDR2 YFSETQ. The chain is made from TRBV5-1 and TRBJ1-4, with a tentative D gene TRBD1 over 6 matching bases. The sample here was PBMCs from blood, taken around 25 months after vaccination. The clonotype comes from a man aged 45 to 75 who received an inactivated influenza vaccine. Donor details come from another sample of the same person, matched by shared clones. This receptor has the CDR3 CASSWGNRDTNEKLFF. The nucleotides read TGCGCCAGCAGCTGGGGGAACAGGGACACTAATGAAAAACTGTTTTTT.